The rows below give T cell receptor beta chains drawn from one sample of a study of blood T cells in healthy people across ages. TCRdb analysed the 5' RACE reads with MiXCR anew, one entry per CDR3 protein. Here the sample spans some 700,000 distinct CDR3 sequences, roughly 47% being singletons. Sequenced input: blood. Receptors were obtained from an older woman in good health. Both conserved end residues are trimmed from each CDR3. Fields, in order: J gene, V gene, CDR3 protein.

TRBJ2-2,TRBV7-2,ASSLSEIANTGELF
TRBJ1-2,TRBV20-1,SAREQELGYGYT
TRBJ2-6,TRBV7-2,ASSSQTSGSDSGANVLT
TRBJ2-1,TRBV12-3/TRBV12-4,ASSFDGGSYNEQF
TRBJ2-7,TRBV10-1,ASSESNRARLTYEQY
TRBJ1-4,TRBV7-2,ASSSGTDNEKLF
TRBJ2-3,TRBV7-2,ASSLALLAGGFTDTQY
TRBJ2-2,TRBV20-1,SAKRDTGELF
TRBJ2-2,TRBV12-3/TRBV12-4,ASSQTPGQGRTGELF
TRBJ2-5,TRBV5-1,VSGSGGEETQY
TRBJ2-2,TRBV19,ASSDRGQDTGELF
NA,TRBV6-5,ASRRAAGAYEQY
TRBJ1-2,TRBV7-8,ASSSLYYGYT